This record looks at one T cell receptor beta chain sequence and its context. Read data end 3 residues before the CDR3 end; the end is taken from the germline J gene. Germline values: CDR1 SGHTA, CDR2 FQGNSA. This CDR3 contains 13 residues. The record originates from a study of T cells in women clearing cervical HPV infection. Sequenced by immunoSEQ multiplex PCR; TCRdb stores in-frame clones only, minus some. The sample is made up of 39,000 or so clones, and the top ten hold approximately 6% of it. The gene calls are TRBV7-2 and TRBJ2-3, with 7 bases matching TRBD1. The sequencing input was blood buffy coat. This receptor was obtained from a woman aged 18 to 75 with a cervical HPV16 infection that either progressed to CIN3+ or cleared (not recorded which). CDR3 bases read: TGTGCCAGCAGCGTAGGGGTGGACAGGCCG. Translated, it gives CASSVGVDRP. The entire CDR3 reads CASSVGVDRPQYF.